The 9 T cell receptor beta chains in this list originate from one sample, sequenced in a study of shared clonotypes between healthy human individuals. Using immunoSEQ multiplex PCR, the repertoire was profiled, and TCRdb retains in-frame clones only, with some absent. The top ten clones hold about 0.32% of a sample with approximately 350,000 clones, 96% of them seen once. The sample consisted of memory CD8+ T cells sorted from blood. The subset: CD45RO+ cells pooled with CCR7-negative TemRA cells. Every receptor here comes from a man aged 25-40 years in good health.

The CDR3 DNA sequence: TGTGCCAGCAGTGGCGGGGGGCGGACTAGCGGGAGTTTTTACGAGCAGTACTTC. This codes for CASSGGGRTSGSFYEQYF. This chain joins TRBV6-1 and TRBJ2-7, with TRBD2 identical over 13 bases. The CDR3 has 18 residues. Germline CDR1 is MNHNS and CDR2 is SASEGT. With 4 bases clipped from V and 4 bases from J, the junction kept 13 bases outside the gene matches.

The chain recombines TRBV19 with TRBJ2-3; unclear D gene. The V gene's germline CDR1 is LNHDA and CDR2 SQIVND (reference sequence). The V gene lost 4 bases and the J gene lost 4 bases, with 3 bases spanning the gap. The CDR3 consists of 11 residues. The CDR3 nucleotides are TGTGCCAGTAGTAAGTCAGATACGCAGTATTTT. Its protein is CASSKSDTQYF.

This clone appeared a single time. CDR3 in amino acids: CASSQKRFREQSGYIQYF. The CDR3, as DNA: TGTGCCAGCAGCCAAAAAAGGTTTCGTGAGCAGAGTGGGTACATTCAGTACTTC. The V and J genes are TRBV4-2 and TRBJ2-4; no firm D call. V was clipped by 2 bases and J by 8 bases, with 25 bases between them. Germline values: CDR1 LGHNA, CDR2 YNFKEQ. There are 18 residues in the CDR3.

The chain links TRBV21-1 to TRBJ1-2. TRBV21-1 is flagged as a pseudogene. The CDR3 extends over 12 amino acids. CDR3 sequence reads: CASSKGTHGYTF. CDR3 DNA: TGTGCCAGCAGCAAAGGTACGCATGGCTACACCTTC.

J is TRBJ2-7 and V is TRBV28; TRBD1 agrees at 8 bases. This CDR3 comprises 15 residues. Germline CDR1 and CDR2: MDHEN and SYDVKM. Trimming removed 5 bases from V and 0 bases from J; junction bases left unmatched: 6. In DNA, the CDR3 is TGTGCCAGCAGTCCTCCGGGACAGGACTCCTACGAGCAGTACTTC. It codes for CASSPPGQDSYEQYF.

V and J are TRBV30 and TRBJ1-2; 9 bases line up with TRBD1. Germline V lookup: CDR1 GTSNPN, CDR2 SVGIG (reference sequence). The CDR3 covers 13 residues. After removal of 5 bases from V and 7 bases from J, the junction contained 8 bases not matched to a gene. The CDR3 reads CAWASGQGRGYTF. CDR3 nucleotides: TGTGCCTGGGCATCGGGACAGGGCCGTGGCTACACCTTC.

The chain combines TRBV27 with TRBJ2-3, with D perhaps TRBD1 (6 bases). This CDR3 comprises 17 residues. Per the germline V gene, CDR1 is MNHEY and CDR2 is SMNVEV (reference sequence). Trimming stripped 7 bases from V and 0 bases from J, with 20 bases between. The DNA of the CDR3 is TGTGCCAGCAAGGGGAACCCAGGGGCCCCTAGCACAGATACGCAGTATTTT. Translating it yields CASKGNPGAPSTDTQYF.

The rearrangement links TRBV7-9 to TRBJ2-5; 7 bases map to TRBD1. The junction had 10 bases not matched to a gene; V was cut back by 5 bases and J by 4 bases. CDR1 and CDR2 (germline): SEHNR, FQNEAQ (reference sequence). The CDR3 is 15 residues long. Here the CDR3 DNA reads TGTGCCAGCAGCCCGGGGACAGCGAAGGGAGAGACCCAGTACTTC. Protein: CASSPGTAKGETQYF.

This sequence joins TRBV6-6 and TRBJ2-3; a weak D match, TRBD1 (5 bases). V was trimmed by 2 bases and J by 1 base, leaving 7 bases between them. The CDR3 has 14 amino acids. Germline V gene data show CDR1 as MNHNY and CDR2 as SVGAGI (reference sequence). The CDR3 protein is CASSYGARTDTQYF. CDR3 sequence (DNA): TGTGCCAGCAGTTACGGGGCACGCACAGATACGCAGTATTTT.